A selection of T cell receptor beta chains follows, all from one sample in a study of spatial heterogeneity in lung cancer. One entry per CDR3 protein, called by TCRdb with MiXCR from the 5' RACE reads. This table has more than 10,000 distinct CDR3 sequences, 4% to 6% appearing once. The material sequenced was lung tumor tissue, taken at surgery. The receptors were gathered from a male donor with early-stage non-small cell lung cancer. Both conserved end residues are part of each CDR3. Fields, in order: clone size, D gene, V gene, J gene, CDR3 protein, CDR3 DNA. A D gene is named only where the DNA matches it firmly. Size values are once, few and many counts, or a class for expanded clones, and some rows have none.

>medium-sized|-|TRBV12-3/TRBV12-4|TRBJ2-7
CASSHGVTYEQYF
TGTGCCAGCAGTCACGGGGTGACCTACGAGCAGTACTTC
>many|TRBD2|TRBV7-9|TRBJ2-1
CASSKSSGRAGEQFF
TGTGCCAGCAGCAAATCTAGCGGGAGGGCCGGTGAGCAGTTCTTC
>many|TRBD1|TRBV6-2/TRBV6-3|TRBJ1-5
CASSATGTGYYQPQHF
TGTGCCAGCAGTGCCACCGGGACAGGGTATTATCAGCCCCAGCATTTT
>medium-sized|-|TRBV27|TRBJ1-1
CASSSQGNTEAFF
TGTGCCAGCAGTTCTCAGGGAAACACTGAAGCTTTCTTT
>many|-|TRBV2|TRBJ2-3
CASTFGAEAQYF
TGTGCCAGCACCTTTGGGGCCGAGGCGCAGTATTTT
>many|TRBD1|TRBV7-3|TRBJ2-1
CASSREPGGYYNEQFF
TGTGCCAGCAGCCGAGAGCCAGGGGGCTACTACAATGAGCAGTTCTTC
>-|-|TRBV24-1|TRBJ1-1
CATRQQGPTEAFF
TGTGCCACCAGACAGCAAGGACCCACTGAAGCTTTCTTT
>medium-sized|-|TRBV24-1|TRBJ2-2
CATSDLWASPNTGELFF
TGTGCCACCAGTGATTTGTGGGCCAGCCCGAACACCGGGGAGCTGTTTTTT
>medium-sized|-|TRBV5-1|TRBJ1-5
CASSLGWDNNQPQHF
TGCGCCAGCAGCTTGGGTTGGGACAACAATCAGCCCCAGCATTTT
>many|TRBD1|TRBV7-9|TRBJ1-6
CASSLATGDNSPLHF
TGTGCCAGCAGCTTAGCGACAGGGGATAATTCACCCCTCCACTTT
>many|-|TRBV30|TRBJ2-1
CAWSVLGANEQFF
TGTGCCTGGAGTGTCCTTGGGGCCAATGAGCAGTTCTTC
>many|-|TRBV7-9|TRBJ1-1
CASSPENTEAFF
TGTGCCAGCAGTCCGGAGAACACTGAAGCTTTCTTT
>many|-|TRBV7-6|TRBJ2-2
CASSLVFTGLNTGELFF
TGTGCCAGCAGCTTAGTATTTACCGGACTGAACACCGGGGAGCTGTTTTTT
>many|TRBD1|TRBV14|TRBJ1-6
CASSQEGQGGIYNSPLHF
TGTGCCAGCAGCCAAGAGGGACAGGGGGGTATCTATAATTCACCCCTCCACTTT
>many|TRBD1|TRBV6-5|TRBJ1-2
CASRTPGTAYGYTF
TGTGCCAGCAGGACACCTGGGACAGCCTATGGCTACACCTTC
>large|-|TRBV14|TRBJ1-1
CASSQVGRGAQNTEAFF
TGTGCCAGCAGCCAAGTGGGCCGCGGGGCGCAGAACACTGAAGCTTTCTTT
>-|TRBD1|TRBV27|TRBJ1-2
CASTKTGGYGYTF
TGTGCCAGCACCAAGACAGGGGGGTATGGCTACACCTTC
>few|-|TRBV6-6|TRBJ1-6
CASTLPQNSPLHF
TGTGCCAGCACCCTCCCACAGAATTCACCCCTCCACTTT
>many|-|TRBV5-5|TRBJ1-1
CASSFRYRAGDTEAFF
TGTGCCAGCAGCTTCCGGTACAGGGCCGGGGACACTGAAGCTTTCTTT
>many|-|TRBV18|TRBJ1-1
CASSPVDQAFF
TGTGCCAGCTCACCCGTGGATCAAGCTTTCTTT
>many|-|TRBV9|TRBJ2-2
CASRSASNTGELFF
TGTGCCAGCAGGTCTGCTAGTAACACCGGGGAGCTGTTTTTT
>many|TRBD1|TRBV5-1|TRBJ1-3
CASSLGGQAGNTIYF
TGCGCCAGCAGCTTGGGGGGACAGGCTGGAAACACCATATATTTT
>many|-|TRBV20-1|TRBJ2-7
CSAEGQEGIVRQYF
TGCAGTGCAGAAGGACAGGAGGGAATTGTTCGGCAGTACTTC
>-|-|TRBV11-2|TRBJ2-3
CASSPGTYTSTDTQYF
TGTGCCAGCAGCCCCGGAACCTACACTAGCACAGATACGCAGTATTTT
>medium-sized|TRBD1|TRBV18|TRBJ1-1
CASSPTLPGQTEAFF
TGTGCCAGCTCACCAACTCTACCGGGACAGACTGAAGCTTTCTTT
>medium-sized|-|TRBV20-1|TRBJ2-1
CSARDRVHYNEQFF
TGCAGTGCTAGAGATAGGGTCCACTACAATGAGCAGTTCTTC
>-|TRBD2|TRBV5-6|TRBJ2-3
CASNYNSGASTDTQYF
TGTGCCAGCAACTATAATAGCGGGGCGAGCACAGATACGCAGTATTTT
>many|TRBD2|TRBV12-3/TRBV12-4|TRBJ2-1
CASSFSGGGRNEQFF
TGTGCCAGCAGTTTTAGCGGGGGGGGTCGGAATGAGCAGTTCTTC
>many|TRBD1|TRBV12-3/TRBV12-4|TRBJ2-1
CASSLGMGTGHDEQFF
TGTGCCAGCAGCCTGGGAATGGGGACAGGGCATGATGAGCAGTTCTTC
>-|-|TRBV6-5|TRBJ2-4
CASSRGLAKNIQYF
TGTGCCAGCAGTCGGGGACTAGCCAAAAACATTCAGTACTTC
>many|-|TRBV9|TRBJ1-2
CASSVITGRVNYGYTF
TGTGCCAGCAGCGTAATAACAGGGAGGGTTAACTATGGCTACACCTTC
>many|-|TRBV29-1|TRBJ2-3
CSVNPRVADTQYF
TGCAGCGTAAACCCGCGTGTCGCAGATACGCAGTATTTT
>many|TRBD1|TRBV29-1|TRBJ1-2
CSARTGGDYGYTF
TGCAGCGCGAGGACAGGGGGGGACTATGGCTACACCTTC
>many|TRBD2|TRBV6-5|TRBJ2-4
CASSSPGLAGGPKNIQYF
TGTGCCAGCAGTTCCCCGGGTCTAGCGGGAGGACCCAAAAACATTCAGTACTTC
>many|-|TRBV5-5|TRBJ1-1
CASTDGPGTEAFF
TGTGCCAGCACGGACGGGCCGGGCACTGAAGCTTTCTTT
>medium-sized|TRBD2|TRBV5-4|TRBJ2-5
CASSPSGNQETQYF
TGTGCCAGCAGCCCTAGCGGGAACCAAGAGACCCAGTACTTC
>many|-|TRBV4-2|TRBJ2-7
CASSPTAGTAYEQYF
TGTGCCAGCAGCCCAACTGCCGGGACGGCCTACGAGCAGTACTTC
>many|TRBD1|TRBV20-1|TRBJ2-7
CSAIGQGPYEQYF
TGCAGTGCTATCGGACAGGGGCCGTACGAGCAGTACTTC
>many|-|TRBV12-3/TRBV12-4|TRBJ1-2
CASSLRVSEEGYTF
TGTGCCAGCAGTTTACGTGTATCCGAAGAAGGCTACACCTTC
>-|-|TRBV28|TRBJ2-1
CASQIVGTSQGNEQFF
TGTGCCAGCCAAATCGTCGGGACAAGTCAGGGCAATGAGCAGTTCTTC
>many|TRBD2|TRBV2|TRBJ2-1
CASIQLTSGLGFF
TGTGCCAGCATTCAGTTGACTAGCGGGTTGGGGTTCTTC